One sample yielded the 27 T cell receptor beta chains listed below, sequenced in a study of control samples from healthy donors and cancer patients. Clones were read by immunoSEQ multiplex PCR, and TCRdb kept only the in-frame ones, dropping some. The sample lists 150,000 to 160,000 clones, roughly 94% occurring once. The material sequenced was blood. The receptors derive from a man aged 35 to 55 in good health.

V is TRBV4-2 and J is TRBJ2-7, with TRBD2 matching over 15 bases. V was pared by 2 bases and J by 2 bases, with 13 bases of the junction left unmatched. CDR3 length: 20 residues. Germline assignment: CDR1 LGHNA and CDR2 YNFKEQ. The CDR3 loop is CASSQQASGTSGGLAYEQYF. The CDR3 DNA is TGTGCCAGCAGCCAACAAGCCTCCGGGACTAGCGGGGGGCTTGCCTACGAGCAGTACTTC.

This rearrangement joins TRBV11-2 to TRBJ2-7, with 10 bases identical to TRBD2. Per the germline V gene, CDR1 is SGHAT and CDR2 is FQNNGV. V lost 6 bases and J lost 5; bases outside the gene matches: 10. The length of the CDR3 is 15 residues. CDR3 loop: CASSPVRTSGDEQYF. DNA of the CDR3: TGTGCCAGCAGTCCAGTCCGAACTAGCGGGGACGAGCAGTACTTC.

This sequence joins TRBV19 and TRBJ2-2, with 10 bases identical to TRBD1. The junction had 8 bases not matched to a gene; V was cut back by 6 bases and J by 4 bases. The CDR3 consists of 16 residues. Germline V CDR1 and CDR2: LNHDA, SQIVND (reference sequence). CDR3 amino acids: CASSLGGTGATGELFF. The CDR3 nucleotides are TGTGCCAGTAGCCTAGGGGGGACAGGGGCCACCGGGGAGCTGTTTTTT.

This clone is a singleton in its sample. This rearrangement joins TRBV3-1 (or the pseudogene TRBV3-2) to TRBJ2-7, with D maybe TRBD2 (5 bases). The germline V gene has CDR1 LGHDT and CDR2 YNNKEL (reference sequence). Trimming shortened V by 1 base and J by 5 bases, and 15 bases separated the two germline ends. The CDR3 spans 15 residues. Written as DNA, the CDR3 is TGTGCCAGCAGCCAAGTAAGTGGAGGTTCCAACGAGCAGTACTTC. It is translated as CASSQVSGGSNEQYF.

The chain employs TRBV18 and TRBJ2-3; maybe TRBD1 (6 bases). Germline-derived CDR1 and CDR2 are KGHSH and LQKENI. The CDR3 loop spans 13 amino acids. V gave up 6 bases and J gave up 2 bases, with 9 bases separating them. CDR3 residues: CASSAGVTDTQYF. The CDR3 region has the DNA TGTGCCAGCTCGGCAGGGGTCACAGATACGCAGTATTTT.

CDR3 sequence: CASSEDSTSNYGYTF. The CDR3 nucleotides read TGTGCCAGCAGTGAAGACAGTACGTCTAACTATGGCTACACCTTC. V is TRBV6-1 and J is TRBJ1-2; no clear D. Deletions cut 1 base from V and 0 bases from J, with 9 bases between. The germline V gene encodes CDR1 MNHNS and CDR2 SASEGT. CDR3 length equals 15 residues.

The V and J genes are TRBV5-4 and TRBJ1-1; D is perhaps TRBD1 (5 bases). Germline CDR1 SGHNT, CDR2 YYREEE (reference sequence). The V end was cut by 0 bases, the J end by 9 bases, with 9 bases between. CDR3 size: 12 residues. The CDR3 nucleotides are TGTGCCAGCAGCTTGGTTCAGGGAAAAGCTTTCTTT. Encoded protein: CASSLVQGKAFF.

The CDR3 spells CASSVGTGPNTEAFF. The CDR3, as DNA: TGTGCCAGCAGTGTGGGGACAGGGCCGAACACTGAAGCTTTCTTT. The chain combines TRBV2 with TRBJ1-1; 9 nucleotides match TRBD1. This CDR3 region has 15 residues. CDR1 and CDR2 (germline): SNHLY, FYNNEI. V lost 4 bases and J lost 1; bases outside the gene matches: 4.

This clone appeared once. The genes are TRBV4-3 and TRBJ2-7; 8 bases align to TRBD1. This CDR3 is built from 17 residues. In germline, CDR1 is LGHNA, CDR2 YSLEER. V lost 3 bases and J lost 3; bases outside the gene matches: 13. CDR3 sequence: CASSQKPPGTGIYEQYF. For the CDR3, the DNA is TGCGCCAGCAGCCAGAAACCTCCGGGGACAGGAATCTACGAGCAGTACTTC.

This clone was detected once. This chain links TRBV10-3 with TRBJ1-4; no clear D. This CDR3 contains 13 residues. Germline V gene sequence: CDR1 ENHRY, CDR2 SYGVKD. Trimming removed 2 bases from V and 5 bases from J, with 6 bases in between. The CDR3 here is CAISEALNEKLFF. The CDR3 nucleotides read TGTGCCATCAGTGAGGCCTTAAATGAAAAACTGTTTTTT.

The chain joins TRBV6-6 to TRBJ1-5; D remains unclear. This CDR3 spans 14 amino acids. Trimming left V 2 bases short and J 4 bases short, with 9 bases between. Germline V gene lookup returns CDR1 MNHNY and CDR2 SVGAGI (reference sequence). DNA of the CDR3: TGTGCCAGCAGTTACGTAGGGTCTAATCAGCCCCAGCATTTT. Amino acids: CASSYVGSNQPQHF.

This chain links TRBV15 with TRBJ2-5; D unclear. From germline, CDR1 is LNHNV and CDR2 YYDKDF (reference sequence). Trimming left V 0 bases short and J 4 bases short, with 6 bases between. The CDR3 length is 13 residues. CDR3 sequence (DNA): TGTGCCACCAGCAGAGATCGAGGAGAGACCCAGTACTTC. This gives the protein CATSRDRGETQYF.

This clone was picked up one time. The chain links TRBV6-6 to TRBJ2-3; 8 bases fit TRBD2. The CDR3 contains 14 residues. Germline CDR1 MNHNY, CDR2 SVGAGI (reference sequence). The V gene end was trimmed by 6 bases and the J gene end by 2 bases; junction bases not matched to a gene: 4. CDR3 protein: CASSGGALTDTQYF. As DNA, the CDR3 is TGTGCCAGCAGCGGGGGGGCCCTCACAGATACGCAGTATTTT.

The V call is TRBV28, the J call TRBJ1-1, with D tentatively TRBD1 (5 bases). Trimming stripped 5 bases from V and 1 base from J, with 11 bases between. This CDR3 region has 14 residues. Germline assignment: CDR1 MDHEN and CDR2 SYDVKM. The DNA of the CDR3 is TGTGCCAGCAGTGCTACCCAGGGGAACACTGAAGCTTTCTTT. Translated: CASSATQGNTEAFF.

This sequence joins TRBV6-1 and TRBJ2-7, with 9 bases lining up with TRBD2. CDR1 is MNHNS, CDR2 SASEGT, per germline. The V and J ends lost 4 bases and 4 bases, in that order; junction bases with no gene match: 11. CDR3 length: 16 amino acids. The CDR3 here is CASSAGRLAAGYEQYF. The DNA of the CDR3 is TGTGCCAGCAGTGCCGGGAGACTAGCGGCTGGGTACGAGCAGTACTTC.

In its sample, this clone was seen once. The CDR3, as DNA: TGTGCCAGCAGCTTAGATCGACATTCTGGAAACACCATATATTTT. As protein: CASSLDRHSGNTIYF. The chain couples TRBV11-2 to TRBJ1-3; the D is unclear. The V gene lost 0 bases and the J gene lost 1 base, with 7 bases spanning the gap. Germline CDR1 SGHAT, CDR2 FQNNGV. The CDR3 spans 15 residues. Looking up the rest from reference TRBV11-2 and TRBJ1-3 gives the full variable domain: EAGVAQSPRYKIIEKRQSVAFWCNPISGHATLYWYQQILGQGPKLLIQFQNNGVVDDSQLPKDRFSAERLKGVDSTLKIQPAKLEDSAVYLCASSLDRHSGNTIYFGEGSWLTVV.

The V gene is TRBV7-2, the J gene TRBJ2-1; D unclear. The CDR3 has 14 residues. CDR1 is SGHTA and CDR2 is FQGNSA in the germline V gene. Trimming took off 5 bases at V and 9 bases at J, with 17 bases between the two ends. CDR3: CASSVTGPGPEQFF. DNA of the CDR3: TGTGCCAGCAGCGTGACGGGCCCTGGTCCTGAGCAGTTCTTC.

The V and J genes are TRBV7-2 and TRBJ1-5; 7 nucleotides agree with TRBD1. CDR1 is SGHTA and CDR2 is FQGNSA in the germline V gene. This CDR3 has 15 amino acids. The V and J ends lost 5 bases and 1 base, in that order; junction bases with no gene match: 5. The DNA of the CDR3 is TGTGCCAGCAGCGCCGGGACAGCCAGCAATCAGCCCCAGCATTTT. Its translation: CASSAGTASNQPQHF.

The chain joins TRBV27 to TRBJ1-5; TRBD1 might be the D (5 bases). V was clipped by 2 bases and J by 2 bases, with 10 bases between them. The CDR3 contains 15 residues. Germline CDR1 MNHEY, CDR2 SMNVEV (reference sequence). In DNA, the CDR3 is TGTGCCAGCAGTTTAGGGGGGAATGGCAATCAGCCCCAGCATTTT. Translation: CASSLGGNGNQPQHF.

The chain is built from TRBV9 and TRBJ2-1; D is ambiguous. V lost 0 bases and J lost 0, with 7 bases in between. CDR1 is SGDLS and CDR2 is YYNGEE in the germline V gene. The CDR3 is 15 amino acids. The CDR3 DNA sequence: TGTGCCAGCAGCGTAGTGGCGGACTCCTACAATGAGCAGTTCTTC. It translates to CASSVVADSYNEQFF.

The CDR3 coding sequence is TGTGCCAGTAGTTTGACAGGTGATGCCTACGAGCAGTACTTC. This encodes CASSLTGDAYEQYF. The chain has TRBV19 and TRBJ2-7; D is possibly TRBD1 (6 bases). The length of the CDR3 is 14 residues. The ends were cut back, 5 bases at V and 2 bases at J, with 13 bases in the middle. The V gene's germline CDR1 is LNHDA and CDR2 SQIVND (reference sequence). The full variable domain, rest sourced from reference TRBV19 and TRBJ2-7, is DGGITQSPKYLFRKEGQNVTLSCEQNLNHDAMYWYRQDPGQGLRLIYYSQIVNDFQKGDIAEGYSVSREKKESFPLTVTSAQKNPTAFYLCASSLTGDAYEQYFGPGTRLTVT.

The CDR3 loop reads CASSQDKGGNNSPLHF. The CDR3 DNA follows: TGCGCCAGCAGCCAAGATAAGGGAGGGAACAATTCACCCCTCCACTTT. V usage is TRBV4-3 and J usage is TRBJ1-6; D is uncertain. The V end was cut by 0 bases, the J end by 7 bases, with 13 bases between. The CDR3 totals 16 residues. Germline CDR1 reads LGHNA; CDR2 reads YSLEER.

This chain's CDR3 is CASSYPGTGYKDTQYF. Written as DNA, the CDR3 is TGTGCCAGCAGTTACCCTGGGACAGGGTACAAGGATACGCAGTATTTT. The V call is TRBV6-7, the J call TRBJ2-3, with 9 bases that match TRBD1. TRBV6-7 is classed as an ORF, of uncertain function. The CDR3 sequence is 16 residues long. The J segment lost 6 bases and the V segment lost 2 bases, leaving 9 bases of the junction unmatched.

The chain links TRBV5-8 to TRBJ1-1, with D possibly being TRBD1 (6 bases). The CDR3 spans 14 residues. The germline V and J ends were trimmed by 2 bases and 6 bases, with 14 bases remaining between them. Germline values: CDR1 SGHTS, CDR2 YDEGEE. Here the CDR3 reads CASSFGRGASEAFF. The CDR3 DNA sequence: TGTGCCAGCAGCTTCGGTCGGGGGGCATCTGAAGCTTTCTTT.

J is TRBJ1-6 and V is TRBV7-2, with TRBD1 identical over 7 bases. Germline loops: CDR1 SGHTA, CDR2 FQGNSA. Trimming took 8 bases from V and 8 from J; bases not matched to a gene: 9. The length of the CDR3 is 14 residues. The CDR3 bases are TGTGCCAGCGGACACTGGGACAGATATTCACCCCTCCACTTT. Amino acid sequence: CASGHWDRYSPLHF.

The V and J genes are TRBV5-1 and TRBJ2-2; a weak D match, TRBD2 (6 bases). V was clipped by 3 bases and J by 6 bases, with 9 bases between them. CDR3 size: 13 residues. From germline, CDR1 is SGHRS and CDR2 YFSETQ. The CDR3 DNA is TGCGCCAGCAGCTCCGGGGGTTCCGGGGAGCTGTTTTTT. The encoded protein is CASSSGGSGELFF.

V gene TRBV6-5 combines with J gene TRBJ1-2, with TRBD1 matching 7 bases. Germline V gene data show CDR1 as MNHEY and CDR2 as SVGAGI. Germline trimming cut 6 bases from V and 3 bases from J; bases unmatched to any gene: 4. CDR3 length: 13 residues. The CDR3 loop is CASRQGPHYGYTF. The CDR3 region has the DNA TGTGCCAGCAGACAGGGGCCGCACTATGGCTACACCTTC.